This is a list of T cell receptor beta chains from one sample in a study of T cells in localized non-small cell lung cancer. TCRdb's copy holds only in-frame clones and misses some; the assay was immunoSEQ multiplex PCR. The sample consists of 70,000 to 95,000 clones, roughly 93% of them appearing once. Sequencing used PBMCs, obtained before any cancer treatment. These receptors originate from a woman aged 35 to 69 with stage II squamous cell lung carcinoma. The CDR3 runs from the conserved cysteine through the conserved F or W. Each record gives: D gene, J gene, clone size, V gene, CDR3 protein, CDR3 DNA. A D gene is named only where the DNA matches it firmly. For some rows the clone size is stated as once, few or many, or as a class when expanded; others skip it.

d_call: TRBD1; j_call: TRBJ2-2; clone_size: few; v_call: TRBV5-4; cdr3_aa: CASSPQGTNTGELFF; cdr3_nt: TGTGCCAGCAGCCCACAGGGGACAAACACCGGGGAGCTGTTTTTT
d_call: TRBD1; j_call: TRBJ1-1; clone_size: .; v_call: TRBV2; cdr3_aa: CASSGYLPRGEAFF; cdr3_nt: TGTGCCAGCAGTGGGTACCTTCCCAGGGGGGAAGCTTTCTTT
d_call: .; j_call: TRBJ2-7; clone_size: .; v_call: TRBV5-4; cdr3_aa: CASSLAVSYEQYF; cdr3_nt: TGTGCCAGCAGCTTGGCCGTCAGCTACGAGCAGTACTTC
d_call: .; j_call: TRBJ1-5; clone_size: .; v_call: TRBV27; cdr3_aa: CASSFGGSRNQPQHF; cdr3_nt: TGTGCCAGCAGTTTTGGAGGATCCCGCAATCAGCCCCAGCATTTT
d_call: .; j_call: TRBJ2-5; clone_size: .; v_call: TRBV5-1; cdr3_aa: CASSLAGGQGETQYF; cdr3_nt: TGCGCCAGCAGCTTGGCTGGGGGGCAGGGAGAGACCCAGTACTTC
d_call: .; j_call: TRBJ2-1; clone_size: .; v_call: TRBV7-2; cdr3_aa: CASSFDARGTEQFF; cdr3_nt: TGTGCCAGCAGCTTCGACGCTCGGGGCACTGAGCAGTTCTTC
d_call: .; j_call: TRBJ1-2; clone_size: .; v_call: TRBV5-4; cdr3_aa: CASSLTDRGANYGYTF; cdr3_nt: TGTGCCAGCAGCTTGACCGATAGGGGCGCAAACTATGGCTACACCTTC
d_call: .; j_call: TRBJ1-6; clone_size: .; v_call: TRBV30; cdr3_aa: CAWRPPGSQALHF; cdr3_nt: TGTGCCTGGAGGCCCCCCGGCAGTCAGGCCCTCCACTTT
d_call: .; j_call: TRBJ2-7; clone_size: .; v_call: TRBV7-6; cdr3_aa: CASSLAPWDKEQYF; cdr3_nt: TGTGCCAGCAGCTTAGCGCCCTGGGATAAAGAGCAGTACTTC
d_call: TRBD2; j_call: TRBJ2-3; clone_size: .; v_call: TRBV14; cdr3_aa: CASSQRAGGPDTQYF; cdr3_nt: TGTGCCAGCAGCCAAAGAGCGGGGGGGCCAGATACGCAGTATTTT
d_call: .; j_call: TRBJ2-3; clone_size: .; v_call: TRBV19; cdr3_aa: CASSGNLLEDTQYF; cdr3_nt: TGTGCCAGTAGCGGGAACTTACTAGAAGATACGCAGTATTTT
d_call: TRBD2; j_call: TRBJ2-1; clone_size: .; v_call: TRBV5-7; cdr3_aa: CASSYNSGRASNEQFF; cdr3_nt: TGTGCCAGCAGCTATAATAGCGGGAGGGCTAGCAATGAGCAGTTCTTC
d_call: .; j_call: TRBJ1-4; clone_size: .; v_call: TRBV5-1; cdr3_aa: CASRKGTTNEKLFF; cdr3_nt: TGCGCCAGCAGGAAGGGGACGACTAATGAAAAACTGTTTTTT
d_call: TRBD1; j_call: TRBJ2-7; clone_size: .; v_call: TRBV6-1; cdr3_aa: CASSGPFDGTDIHPF; cdr3_nt: TGTGCCAGCAGTGGCCCCTTTGATGGGACAGACATACACCCTTTC
d_call: TRBD1; j_call: TRBJ1-2; clone_size: .; v_call: TRBV10-2; cdr3_aa: CASSEGQGGGYTF; cdr3_nt: TGCGCCAGCAGTGAGGGACAGGGAGGAGGCTACACCTTC
d_call: TRBD1; j_call: TRBJ2-3; clone_size: .; v_call: TRBV7-9; cdr3_aa: CASSPRTGADTDTQYF; cdr3_nt: TGTGCCAGCAGCCCCCGGACAGGGGCCGACACAGATACGCAGTATTTT
d_call: TRBD2; j_call: TRBJ2-5; clone_size: .; v_call: TRBV6-4; cdr3_aa: CASSALAGGLRETQYF; cdr3_nt: TGTGCCAGCAGTGCTCTAGCGGGAGGCCTGAGGGAGACCCAGTACTTC
d_call: TRBD1; j_call: TRBJ1-2; clone_size: .; v_call: TRBV28; cdr3_aa: CASSHPGTEGVYGYTF; cdr3_nt: TGTGCCAGCAGCCATCCCGGGACAGAGGGTGTCTATGGCTACACCTTC
d_call: .; j_call: TRBJ2-7; clone_size: .; v_call: TRBV27; cdr3_aa: CASSLLSSYEQYF; cdr3_nt: TGTGCCAGCAGTTTATTGAGCTCCTACGAGCAGTACTTC
d_call: TRBD1; j_call: TRBJ2-1; clone_size: .; v_call: TRBV29-1; cdr3_aa: CSVPGQGVNEQFF; cdr3_nt: TGCAGCGTCCCGGGACAGGGGGTGAATGAGCAGTTCTTC
d_call: .; j_call: TRBJ2-1; clone_size: .; v_call: TRBV4-1; cdr3_aa: CASSQEIEDNSYNEQFF; cdr3_nt: TGCGCCAGCAGCCAAGAGATTGAGGACAACTCCTACAATGAGCAGTTCTTC
d_call: .; j_call: TRBJ2-7; clone_size: .; v_call: TRBV28; cdr3_aa: CASRKYEQYF; cdr3_nt: TGTGCCAGCAGAAAATACGAGCAGTACTTC
d_call: .; j_call: TRBJ1-2; clone_size: .; v_call: TRBV13; cdr3_aa: CASSLTHGYTF; cdr3_nt: TGTGCCAGCAGCTTAACCCATGGCTACACCTTC
d_call: .; j_call: TRBJ2-2; clone_size: .; v_call: TRBV4-2; cdr3_aa: CASGLNSWVSNTGELFF; cdr3_nt: TGTGCCAGCGGACTCAACAGTTGGGTCTCCAACACCGGGGAGCTGTTTTTT
d_call: .; j_call: TRBJ1-2; clone_size: .; v_call: TRBV5-8; cdr3_aa: CASSFLGLHGYTF; cdr3_nt: TGTGCCAGCAGCTTTTTGGGGCTCCATGGCTACACCTTC
d_call: TRBD1; j_call: TRBJ2-1; clone_size: .; v_call: TRBV19; cdr3_aa: CASTRDRAPYNEQFF; cdr3_nt: TGTGCCAGTACCAGGGACAGGGCCCCCTACAATGAGCAGTTCTTC
d_call: TRBD1; j_call: TRBJ1-2; clone_size: .; v_call: TRBV5-4; cdr3_aa: CASSYAQGAMGGYTF; cdr3_nt: TGTGCCAGCAGCTATGCACAGGGGGCTATGGGTGGCTACACCTTC
d_call: .; j_call: TRBJ1-5; clone_size: .; v_call: TRBV30; cdr3_aa: CAWSVRGRDRQPQHF; cdr3_nt: TGTGCCTGGAGTGTACGGGGCAGGGATCGTCAGCCCCAGCATTTT
d_call: .; j_call: TRBJ1-3; clone_size: .; v_call: TRBV30; cdr3_aa: CAWSYLSVSGNTIYF; cdr3_nt: TGTGCCTGGAGTTACTTATCGGTCTCTGGAAACACCATATATTTT
d_call: TRBD2; j_call: TRBJ2-1; clone_size: .; v_call: TRBV9; cdr3_aa: CASSVVSRTSGSYGQFF; cdr3_nt: TGTGCCAGCAGCGTAGTCTCCCGGACTAGCGGGAGTTATGGCCAGTTCTTC
d_call: TRBD1; j_call: TRBJ1-2; clone_size: .; v_call: TRBV7-9; cdr3_aa: CASSPGTGDASNYGYTF; cdr3_nt: TGTGCCAGCAGCCCCGGGACAGGGGACGCTTCTAACTATGGCTACACCTTC
d_call: .; j_call: TRBJ1-2; clone_size: .; v_call: TRBV5-5; cdr3_aa: CASSLEGLAGYGYTF; cdr3_nt: TGTGCCAGCAGCTTGGAGGGGCTGGCAGGCTATGGCTACACCTTC
d_call: TRBD1; j_call: TRBJ1-2; clone_size: .; v_call: TRBV6-1; cdr3_aa: CASSDPQGADYGYTF; cdr3_nt: TGTGCCAGCAGTGACCCACAGGGGGCGGACTATGGCTACACCTTC
d_call: .; j_call: TRBJ1-1; clone_size: .; v_call: TRBV9; cdr3_aa: CASSVGDKRDTEAFF; cdr3_nt: TGTGCCAGCAGCGTAGGGGACAAACGGGACACTGAAGCTTTCTTT
d_call: .; j_call: TRBJ2-1; clone_size: .; v_call: TRBV6-5; cdr3_aa: CASRRLGSYNEQFF; cdr3_nt: TGTGCCAGCAGACGACTAGGGTCCTACAATGAGCAGTTCTTC
d_call: .; j_call: TRBJ2-7; clone_size: .; v_call: TRBV2; cdr3_aa: CASLAGAIRQYF; cdr3_nt: TGTGCCAGCCTCGCGGGGGCCATTCGGCAGTACTTC
d_call: .; j_call: TRBJ1-2; clone_size: few; v_call: TRBV11-2; cdr3_aa: CASSLGGMSHGYTF; cdr3_nt: TGTGCCAGCAGCTTAGGAGGCATGAGCCATGGCTACACCTTC
d_call: .; j_call: TRBJ2-2; clone_size: .; v_call: TRBV5-4; cdr3_aa: CASQGHPNTGELFF; cdr3_nt: TGTGCCAGCCAGGGACACCCGAACACCGGGGAGCTGTTTTTT
d_call: .; j_call: TRBJ1-1; clone_size: .; v_call: TRBV27; cdr3_aa: CASSRRERTEAFF; cdr3_nt: TGTGCCAGCAGCCGACGGGAACGCACTGAAGCTTTCTTT
d_call: .; j_call: TRBJ2-2; clone_size: .; v_call: TRBV2; cdr3_aa: CASRATPGELFF; cdr3_nt: TGTGCCAGCAGAGCAACCCCCGGGGAGCTGTTTTTT
d_call: TRBD2; j_call: TRBJ2-1; clone_size: .; v_call: TRBV27; cdr3_aa: CASTSRPRTSGRAPYNEQFF; cdr3_nt: TGTGCCAGCACCTCGAGACCCCGCACTAGCGGGAGGGCCCCCTACAATGAGCAGTTCTTC
d_call: TRBD1; j_call: TRBJ1-1; clone_size: few; v_call: TRBV29-1; cdr3_aa: CGARQGEAFF; cdr3_nt: TGCGGAGCCCGACAGGGGGAAGCTTTCTTT
d_call: .; j_call: TRBJ1-1; clone_size: .; v_call: TRBV27; cdr3_aa: CASSLQGNTEAFF; cdr3_nt: TGTGCCAGCAGTTTACAGGGGAACACTGAAGCTTTCTTT
d_call: .; j_call: TRBJ2-5; clone_size: .; v_call: TRBV11-2; cdr3_aa: CASSLGGYETQYF; cdr3_nt: TGTGCCAGCAGCTTAGGGGGATACGAGACCCAGTACTTC
d_call: TRBD1; j_call: TRBJ2-5; clone_size: .; v_call: TRBV2; cdr3_aa: CASSAEGTATLGTQYF; cdr3_nt: TGTGCCAGCAGTGCTGAAGGGACAGCGACTTTGGGGACCCAGTACTTC
d_call: .; j_call: TRBJ1-2; clone_size: .; v_call: TRBV27; cdr3_aa: CASSLLSARANYGYTF; cdr3_nt: TGTGCCAGCAGTTTATTGTCAGCCAGGGCCAACTATGGCTACACCTTC
d_call: .; j_call: TRBJ1-5; clone_size: .; v_call: TRBV19; cdr3_aa: CASSTGTPSNQPQHF; cdr3_nt: TGTGCCAGTAGTACCGGGACACCAAGTAATCAGCCCCAGCATTTT
d_call: TRBD1; j_call: TRBJ2-7; clone_size: .; v_call: TRBV6-1; cdr3_aa: CASRDRDRGYEQYF; cdr3_nt: TGTGCCAGCAGGGACCGGGACAGGGGATACGAGCAGTACTTC
d_call: .; j_call: TRBJ1-6; clone_size: .; v_call: TRBV25-1; cdr3_aa: CASAPHGNSPLHF; cdr3_nt: TGTGCCAGCGCACCCCATGGGAATTCACCCCTCCACTTT
d_call: .; j_call: TRBJ1-6; clone_size: .; v_call: TRBV6-1; cdr3_aa: CASSEGPSDNSPLHF; cdr3_nt: TGTGCCAGCAGTGAAGGGCCGAGTGATAATTCACCCCTCCACTTT
d_call: TRBD1; j_call: TRBJ1-2; clone_size: .; v_call: TRBV28; cdr3_aa: CASSLGDRGTRGYTF; cdr3_nt: TGTGCCAGCAGTTTAGGGGACAGGGGGACAAGGGGCTACACCTTC
d_call: .; j_call: TRBJ1-2; clone_size: few; v_call: TRBV6-5; cdr3_aa: CASSYDDWGGYTF; cdr3_nt: TGTGCCAGCAGTTACGACGACTGGGGTGGCTACACCTTC
d_call: .; j_call: TRBJ1-4; clone_size: .; v_call: TRBV5-1; cdr3_aa: CASGPGLLNEKLFF; cdr3_nt: TGCGCCAGCGGCCCGGGCCTACTTAATGAAAAACTGTTTTTT